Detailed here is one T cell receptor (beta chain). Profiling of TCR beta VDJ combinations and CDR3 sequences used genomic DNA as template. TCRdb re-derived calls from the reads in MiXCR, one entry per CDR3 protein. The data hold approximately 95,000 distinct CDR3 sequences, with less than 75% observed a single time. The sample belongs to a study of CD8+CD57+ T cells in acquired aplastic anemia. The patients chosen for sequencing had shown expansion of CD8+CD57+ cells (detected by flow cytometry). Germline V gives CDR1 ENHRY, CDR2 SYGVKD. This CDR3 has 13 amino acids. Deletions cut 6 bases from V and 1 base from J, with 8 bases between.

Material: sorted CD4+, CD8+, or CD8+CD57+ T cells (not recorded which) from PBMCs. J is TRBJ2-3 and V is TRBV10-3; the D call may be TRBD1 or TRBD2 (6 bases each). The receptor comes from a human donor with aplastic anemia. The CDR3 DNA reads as TGTGCCATCAGGGGGGGCCGCACAGATACGCAGTATTTT. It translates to CAIRGGRTDTQYF.